The clone carrying this T cell receptor (beta chain) has at least ten counts. The antigen remains undetermined. This sample is part of a study of T cells in Graves' hyperthyroidism and ophthalmopathy. TCR beta CDR3 regions were amplified from RNA transcripts. The study used the HTBI primer set for a first-round RT-PCR of the TCR CDR3. TCRdb analysed the multiplex PCR reads with MiXCR anew, one entry per CDR3 protein. The sample shows a few hundred thousand distinct CDR3 sequences, around 15% of them seen only once. Study-wide points: Blood also held most thyroid clonotypes expanded beyond 0.001.

Germline assignment: CDR1 LGHDT and CDR2 YNNKEL (reference sequence). V shed 4 bases and J shed 0 bases, with 10 bases lying between them. This CDR3 spans 16 amino acids. The receptor comes from a woman aged 45-60 years with Graves' hyperthyroidism that later progressed to Graves' ophthalmopathy. The sequencing sample was made of blood. The chain recombines TRBV3-1 with TRBJ1-6; no reliable D call. The CDR3 protein is CASSRSSSSYNSPLHF. The CDR3 nucleotides read TGTGCCAGCAGCCGGAGTAGTAGCTCCTATAATTCACCCCTCCACTTT.